This TCR beta chain is from a study of pediatric ulcerative colitis. General observations from the study: Blood-rectal clonal overlap within each person was significantly higher in ulcerative colitis patients than controls.

Before the diagnostic colonoscopy, ulcerative colitis patients were free of immunosuppressive medication. Sequencing used immunoSEQ multiplex PCR; TCRdb keeps in-frame clones, though not all of them. Of approximately 60,000 clones listed, roughly nine tenths are singletons. Note on this clone: What it recognizes is unknown.

This clonotype was sampled from a boy between 10 and 17 years old with severe ulcerative colitis. Sequenced sample: blood.

This CDR3 is CASSEAGTFSLDTQYF. Written as DNA, the CDR3 is TGCGCCAGCAGCGAAGCCGGGACTTTCTCCCTAGATACGCAGTATTTT. The rearrangement uses TRBV5-1 and TRBJ2-3; the D gene is possibly TRBD2 (6 bases). The V and J ends lost 4 bases and 5 bases respectively, with 20 bases between them. The length of the CDR3 is 16 residues. Germline CDR1 is SGHRS and CDR2 is YFSETQ.